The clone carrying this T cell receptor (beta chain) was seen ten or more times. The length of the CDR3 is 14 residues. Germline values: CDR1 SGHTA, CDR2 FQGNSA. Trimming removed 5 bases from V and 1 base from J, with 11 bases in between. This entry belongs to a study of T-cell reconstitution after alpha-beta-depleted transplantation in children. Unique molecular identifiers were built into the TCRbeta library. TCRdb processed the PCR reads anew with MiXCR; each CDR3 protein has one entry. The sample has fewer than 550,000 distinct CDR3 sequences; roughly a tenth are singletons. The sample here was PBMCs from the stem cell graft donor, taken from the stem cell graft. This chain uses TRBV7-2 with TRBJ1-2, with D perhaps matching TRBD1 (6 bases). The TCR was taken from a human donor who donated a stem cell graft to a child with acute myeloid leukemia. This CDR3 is CASSVTGSNYGYTF. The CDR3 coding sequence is TGTGCCAGCAGCGTTACAGGGAGTAACTATGGCTACACCTTC.